The 29 T cell receptor beta chains presented below share a single source sample, sequenced in a study of cytomegalovirus exposure and HLA in healthy donors. Researchers ran the PCR with 60 Vbeta and 13 Jbeta primers. Only in-frame clones appear in the TCRdb table, and some are missing; sequencing was by immunoSEQ multiplex PCR. The repertoire has 160,000 or so clones, around 80% of them found once; the top ten carry less than 0.65%. Sequencing was done on a sample of PBMCs. The receptor source for this set is a woman between 50 and 59 years old in good health and CMV-seronegative.

CDR3 protein: CASSSPGQGLKETQYF. CDR3 in DNA: TGTGCCAGCAGCTCTCCGGGACAGGGCCTTAAAGAGACCCAGTACTTC. V usage is TRBV5-4 and J usage is TRBJ2-5; 9 bases align to TRBD1. This CDR3 has 16 amino acids. The V and J ends lost 3 bases and 3 bases, in that order; junction bases with no gene match: 9. Germline values: CDR1 SGHNT, CDR2 YYREEE (reference sequence).

The rearrangement links TRBV12-2 to TRBJ2-5; the DNA was not used to check the table's D call, TRBD2. TRBV12-2 is flagged as a pseudogene. This CDR3 is 18 amino acids long. The CDR3 nucleotides are TGTGCAAGTCGCTTATCCCTTCCTAGCGGGAGAGGCGTAGAGACCCAGTACTTC. This gives the protein CASRLSLPSGRGVETQYF.

The chain combines TRBV28 with TRBJ2-5; 7 bases are a match to TRBD1. J gave up 4 bases and V 6 bases, and 11 bases lay outside the gene matches. Germline V lookup: CDR1 MDHEN, CDR2 SYDVKM. The CDR3 runs to 15 residues. CDR3 sequence reads: CASRPVDRVRETQYF. For the CDR3, the DNA is TGTGCCAGCAGGCCCGTTGACAGGGTCAGAGAGACCCAGTACTTC.

This clone appeared once. This chain links TRBV27 with TRBJ1-2; D is unresolved. The germline V gene encodes CDR1 MNHEY and CDR2 SMNVEV (reference sequence). The CDR3 sequence is 16 residues long. Between the trimmed V and J ends, which lost 5 bases and 5 bases, there was a span of 21 bases. The DNA for the CDR3 is TGTGCCAGCAGTAGTATTTGGCGGGGAATTGAGTATGGCTACACCTTC. Protein: CASSSIWRGIEYGYTF.

V and J are TRBV7-3 and TRBJ2-3; D uncertain. Trimming removed 1 base at V and 0 bases at J, with 17 bases between. The germline gives CDR1 SGHTA, CDR2 FQGTGA. CDR3 length equals 18 residues. CDR3 sequence reads: CASSLMARSAVSTDTQYF. For the CDR3, the DNA is TGTGCCAGCAGCTTAATGGCCAGGTCCGCAGTTAGCACAGATACGCAGTATTTT.

This clone came up once. V gene TRBV5-1 combines with J gene TRBJ2-3; 7 bases match TRBD2. This CDR3 spans 18 amino acids. The germline CDR1 and CDR2 sequences are SGHRS and YFSETQ. The trim removed 4 bases at V and 0 bases at J, leaving 14 bases unmatched. The CDR3 protein is CASSAPSGTYPSTDTQYF. CDR3 bases: TGCGCCAGCAGCGCACCAAGCGGGACCTATCCTAGCACAGATACGCAGTATTTT.

A note on this clone: The sample holds other DNA sequences that translate to the same CDR3. CDR3 amino acids: CAWSVGGQETQYF. The CDR3 DNA reads TGTGCCTGGAGTGTAGGGGGACAAGAGACCCAGTACTTC. The chain employs TRBV30 and TRBJ2-5, with D maybe TRBD1 (6 bases). V was trimmed by 0 bases and J by 2 bases, leaving 7 bases between them. The CDR3 has 13 residues. Germline CDR1 reads GTSNPN; CDR2 reads SVGIG (reference sequence).

The J gene is TRBJ2-1, the V gene TRBV11-2, with 8 bases lining up with TRBD2. This CDR3 is 15 amino acids long. J gave up 7 bases and V 5 bases, and 10 bases lay outside the gene matches. Germline V lookup: CDR1 SGHAT, CDR2 FQNNGV. The CDR3 is CASSPTSVAGNEQFF. In nucleotides, the CDR3 is TGTGCCAGCAGCCCGACTAGCGTGGCGGGGAATGAGCAGTTCTTC.

The rearrangement links TRBV7-8 to TRBJ2-1; TRBD2 agrees at 9 bases. The V gene end was trimmed by 2 bases and the J gene end by 4 bases; junction bases not matched to a gene: 9. The CDR3 runs 17 residues. In germline, CDR1 is SGHVS, CDR2 FQNEAQ. For the CDR3, the DNA is TGTGCCAGCAGCTTATTGGCTAGCGGGGAACCTTACAATGAGCAGTTCTTC. This codes for CASSLLASGEPYNEQFF.

This chain uses TRBV6-5 with TRBJ1-6; 8 bases align to TRBD1. V trimming: 2 bases; J trimming: 9 bases; junction bases outside the gene matches: 3. Per the germline V gene, CDR1 is MNHEY and CDR2 is SVGAGI. The CDR3 loop spans 14 amino acids. The CDR3 loop reads CASSYLQGGSPLHF. CDR3 nucleotide sequence: TGTGCCAGCAGTTACCTACAGGGGGGTTCACCCCTCCACTTT.

The chain combines TRBV30 with TRBJ1-1; D is uncertain. This CDR3 contains 13 residues. Germline CDR1 GTSNPN, CDR2 SVGIG (reference sequence). V lost 0 bases to trimming and J lost 1 base, with 6 bases between them. CDR3 DNA sequence: TGTGCCTGGAGTGTACGCAGGAACACTGAAGCTTTCTTT. This gives the protein CAWSVRRNTEAFF.

The chain uses TRBV4-2 and TRBJ1-2; D gene ambiguous. This CDR3 contains 14 residues. CDR1 is LGHNA, CDR2 YNFKEQ, per germline. Trimming took off 4 bases at V and 3 bases at J, with 12 bases between the two ends. The CDR3 protein is CASSPTRDYYGYTF. The CDR3 bases are TGTGCCAGCAGCCCGACGAGGGATTACTATGGCTACACCTTC.

The rearrangement uses TRBV30 and TRBJ1-3, with D uncertain. V lost 0 bases and J lost 8, with 5 bases in between. CDR1 and CDR2 from the germline V gene are GTSNPN and SVGIG (reference sequence). The CDR3 loop spans 11 amino acids. The CDR3 here is CAWSVGDTIYF. CDR3 DNA: TGTGCCTGGAGTGTCGGAGACACCATATATTTT.

The V call is TRBV7-9, the J call TRBJ2-2; D not certain. Germline V CDR1 and CDR2: SEHNR, FQNEAQ (reference sequence). The V and J ends lost 1 base and 2 bases respectively, with 11 bases between them. CDR3 length: 16 amino acids. The CDR3 loop is CASSLGGARNTGELFF. CDR3 DNA sequence: TGTGCCAGCAGCTTAGGAGGTGCAAGAAACACCGGGGAGCTGTTTTTT.

This clone was observed a handful of times. V is TRBV5-8 and J is TRBJ2-1; the D gene is possibly TRBD2 (6 bases). CDR1 and CDR2 (germline): SGHTS, YDEGEE. V lost 2 bases and J 8 bases, leaving 20 bases between the germline ends. This CDR3 spans 16 amino acids. CDR3 DNA: TGTGCCAGCAGCTTTGGGCCCGGAACTAGCAGATATGAGCAGTTCTTC. It yields the protein CASSFGPGTSRYEQFF.

The chain joins TRBV9 to TRBJ1-4; D perhaps matches TRBD1 (6 bases). The CDR3 length is 15 residues. Looked up from germline, CDR1 is SGDLS and CDR2 is YYNGEE. V was shortened by 3 bases and J by 1 base, with 10 bases between the two germline ends. Here the CDR3 DNA reads TGTGCCAGCAGCGCGGGACAAGGAACTAATGAAAAACTGTTTTTT. This gives the protein CASSAGQGTNEKLFF.

This clone came up a few times. CDR3 sequence reads: CASNPTGGLGTGELFF. In DNA, the CDR3 is TGCGCCAGCAACCCTACCGGGGGGCTCGGCACCGGGGAGCTGTTTTTT. The chain combines TRBV5-1 with TRBJ2-2; TRBD2 is a possible D gene (7 bases). The CDR3 is 16 residues long. CDR1 and CDR2 from the germline V gene are SGHRS and YFSETQ. V was shortened by 6 bases and J by 4 bases, with 19 bases between the two germline ends.

The chain joins TRBV27 to TRBJ1-5; D remains ambiguous. The CDR3 sequence is 14 residues long. Germline CDR1 MNHEY, CDR2 SMNVEV (reference sequence). V gave up 5 bases and J gave up 6 bases, with 14 bases separating them. The CDR3 loop is CASSPRLGGQPQHF. The CDR3 DNA is TGTGCCAGCAGTCCCAGGCTGGGAGGTCAGCCCCAGCATTTT.

This clone was detected a few times. The rearrangement links TRBV6-1 to TRBJ1-3; D remains ambiguous. The germline V gene has CDR1 MNHNS and CDR2 SASEGT. Trimming left V 6 bases short and J 1 base short, with 16 bases between. The CDR3 sequence is 16 residues long. DNA of the CDR3: TGTGCCAGCAGGGAAACAGTGGCGCTGTCTGGAAACACCATATATTTT. Amino acid sequence: CASRETVALSGNTIYF.

This clone showed up just a few times. The chain links TRBV7-9 to TRBJ1-2; tentatively, D is TRBD1 (5 bases). The germline V and J ends were trimmed by 6 bases and 2 bases, with 10 bases remaining between them. The CDR3 spans 13 residues. Looked up from germline, CDR1 is SEHNR and CDR2 is FQNEAQ (reference sequence). The CDR3 coding sequence is TGTGCCAGCAGGGGGCCCGCGAACTATGGCTACACCTTC. It yields the protein CASRGPANYGYTF.

The rearrangement joins TRBV2 to TRBJ2-1; TRBD2 matches 9 bases. J was trimmed by 14 bases and V by 4 bases; bases with no gene match: 12. The germline V gene encodes CDR1 SNHLY and CDR2 FYNNEI. The CDR3 length is 14 residues. The CDR3 loop is CASSVALAGPGEFF. CDR3 sequence (DNA): TGTGCCAGCAGTGTTGCACTAGCGGGCCCGGGGGAGTTCTTC. The full variable domain, rest sourced from reference TRBV2 and TRBJ2-1, is EPEVTQTPSHQVTQMGQEVILRCVPISNHLYFYWYRQILGQKVEFLVSFYNNEISEKSEIFDDQFSVERPDGSNFTLKIRSTKLEDSAMYFCASSVALAGPGEFFGPGTRLTVL.

The J gene is TRBJ1-1, the V gene TRBV6-6, with TRBD1 matching 7 bases. The CDR3 contains 13 residues. CDR1 is MNHNY and CDR2 is SVGAGI in the germline V gene (reference sequence). Trimming took 6 bases from V and 2 from J; bases not matched to a gene: 3. The CDR3 nucleotides are TGTGCCAGCAGCCCAGGGGGAAACACTGAAGCTTTCTTT. Protein product: CASSPGGNTEAFF.

V and J are TRBV6-5 and TRBJ1-1; D unresolved. This CDR3 region has 12 residues. The V and J ends lost 7 bases and 5 bases respectively, with 11 bases between them. Germline assignment: CDR1 MNHEY and CDR2 SVGAGI. Written as DNA, the CDR3 is TGTGCCAGCATCAACTCCTGGACTGAAGCTTTCTTT. It is translated as CASINSWTEAFF.

The chain has TRBV2 and TRBJ2-3, with 10 bases aligning to TRBD1. The CDR3 spans 15 residues. Germline V gene data show CDR1 as SNHLY and CDR2 as FYNNEI. V shed 7 bases, J shed 10 bases, and the junction held 14 bases outside the gene matches. The CDR3 protein is CASNADRGGQGAQYF. In DNA, the CDR3 is TGTGCCAGCAACGCGGACAGGGGGGGCCAGGGGGCGCAGTATTTT. Looking up the rest from reference TRBV2 and TRBJ2-3 gives the full variable domain: EPEVTQTPSHQVTQMGQEVILRCVPISNHLYFYWYRQILGQKVEFLVSFYNNEISEKSEIFDDQFSVERPDGSNFTLKIRSTKLEDSAMYFCASNADRGGQGAQYFGPGTRLTVL.

This rearrangement joins TRBV18 to TRBJ2-4; D is possibly TRBD1 (5 bases). The germline CDR1 and CDR2 sequences are KGHSH and LQKENI. The CDR3 spans 15 residues. V shed 3 bases and J shed 6 bases, with 15 bases lying between them. CDR3 nucleotide sequence: TGTGCCAGCTCACCCCAGGGAATTCAGTTAAACATTCAGTACTTC. This gives the protein CASSPQGIQLNIQYF. The full variable domain, completed using reference TRBV18 and TRBJ2-4, is NAGVMQNPRHLVRRRGQEARLRCSPMKGHSHVYWYRQLPEEGLKFMVYLQKENIIDESGMPKERFSAEFPKEGPSILRIQQVVRGDSAAYFCASSPQGIQLNIQYFGAGTRLSVL.

J is TRBJ1-2 and V is TRBV6-4, with 8 bases aligning to TRBD1. The germline V gene has CDR1 MRHNA and CDR2 SNTAGT. This CDR3 has 13 residues. With 5 bases clipped from V and 4 bases from J, the junction kept 3 bases outside the gene matches. The CDR3 loop is CASSRTGIYGYTF. As DNA, the CDR3 is TGTGCCAGCAGTCGGACAGGGATCTATGGCTACACCTTC.

The rearrangement uses TRBV28 and TRBJ2-3; D call uncertain. The CDR3 spans 15 residues. The V gene's germline CDR1 is MDHEN and CDR2 SYDVKM. V dropped 3 bases and J dropped 4 bases, with 14 bases sitting between them. DNA for the CDR3: TGTGCCAGCAGTTTCGGTCAGGCTCGTCCAGATACGCAGTATTTT. It specifies CASSFGQARPDTQYF.

This clone was observed a handful of times. This chain uses TRBV5-4 with TRBJ2-7; 7 bases line up with TRBD1. The CDR3 contains 14 residues. Losses at the gene ends were 3 bases for V and 4 bases for J; bases not matched to a gene: 7. Germline V gene sequence: CDR1 SGHNT, CDR2 YYREEE (reference sequence). The CDR3 reads CASSSPGQPYEQYF. DNA for the CDR3: TGTGCCAGCAGCTCACCGGGACAGCCTTACGAGCAGTACTTC.

With regard to this clone: The junction does not match germline at one end; this may be a read error. The rearrangement joins TRBV5-1 to TRBJ2-4; 9 bases map to TRBD1. This CDR3 comprises 15 residues. Germline values: CDR1 SGHRS, CDR2 YFSETQ. The CDR3 is CASSVTGGDKNSQYF. For the CDR3, the DNA is TGCGCCAGCAGCGTGACAGGGGGTGACAAAAACAGTCAGTACTTC.